This is a list of T cell receptor beta chains from one sample in a study of high-grade serous ovarian cancer treatment subgroups. The assay was immunoSEQ multiplex PCR, and TCRdb's table has in-frame clones only and misses some. The table has 35,000 to 45,000 clones, about 80% seen once. Sequencing was performed on tumor tissue. All receptors come from a human donor with high-grade serous ovarian cancer. Each CDR3 is given with its conserved first and last residue. The order of the fields is V gene, J gene, D gene, clone size, CDR3 protein, CDR3 DNA. D genes are given only for firm matches. Only part of the rows carry a size: once, few, many, or a class if the clone is expanded.

>TRBV5-4|TRBJ2-3|.|.
CASSLGSGMNSDTQYF
TGTGCCAGCAGCTTGGGCTCGGGCATGAATTCAGATACGCAGTATTTT
>TRBV5-1|TRBJ2-5|.|.
CASSPTGGETQYF
TGCGCCAGCAGCCCGACCGGGGGAGAGACCCAGTACTTC
>TRBV9|TRBJ2-5|.|.
CASSVGLLQETQYF
TGTGCCAGCAGCGTAGGACTTCTTCAAGAGACCCAGTACTTC
>TRBV7-6|TRBJ2-1|.|.
CASSLAPLYNEQFF
TGTGCCAGCAGCTTAGCTCCCCTCTACAATGAGCAGTTCTTC
>TRBV9|TRBJ2-7|.|medium-sized
CASSVEGTRSYEQYF
TGTGCCAGCAGCGTAGAAGGGACAAGGTCTTACGAGCAGTACTTC
>TRBV11-2|TRBJ1-3|.|.
CASSSTTGSSGNTIYF
TGTGCCAGCAGCTCTACAACAGGTTCCTCTGGAAACACCATATATTTT
>TRBV15|TRBJ1-5|.|.
CATSREGRSSNQPQHF
TGTGCCACCAGCAGAGAAGGGAGAAGTAGCAATCAGCCCCAGCATTTT
>TRBV29-1|TRBJ2-2|.|few
CSVCTGPFGTGELFF
TGCAGCGTCTGCACGGGGCCATTCGGCACCGGGGAGCTGTTTTTT
>TRBV5-1|TRBJ1-4|.|.
CASSLFPGTEKLFF
TGCGCCAGCAGCTTGTTCCCTGGAACCGAAAAACTGTTTTTT
>TRBV7-3|TRBJ2-3|TRBD1|.
CASSSGTATDTQYF
TGTGCCAGCAGCTCCGGGACAGCCACAGATACGCAGTATTTT
>TRBV29-1|TRBJ1-6|.|.
CSVQTGSNSPLHF
TGCAGCGTCCAGACAGGATCCAATTCACCCCTCCACTTT
>TRBV11-2|TRBJ2-7|.|.
CASSLTGEQYF
TGTGCCAGCAGCTTAACCGGCGAGCAGTACTTC
>TRBV4-3|TRBJ2-7|.|.
CASSQDRSATYEQYF
TGCGCCAGCAGCCAAGATCGGAGCGCAACCTACGAGCAGTACTTC
>TRBV7-2|TRBJ2-5|TRBD2|.
CASSLTPGLVSQETQYF
TGTGCCAGCAGCCTCACACCGGGACTAGTCAGCCAAGAGACCCAGTACTTC
>TRBV6-5|TRBJ1-2|.|.
CASSYRPPPSNYGYTF
TGTGCCAGCAGTTACCGGCCTCCACCATCAAACTATGGCTACACCTTC
>TRBV28|TRBJ2-6|.|.
CASSFGPQGTGANVLTF
TGTGCCAGCAGTTTCGGACCCCAGGGAACTGGGGCCAACGTCCTGACTTTC
>TRBV7-2|TRBJ2-2|.|.
CASSLIQGLGGELFF
TGTGCCAGCAGCTTGATACAGGGATTGGGTGGGGAGCTGTTTTTT
>TRBV19|TRBJ2-7|.|once
CASSREGGLYEQYF
TGTGCCAGTAGTAGGGAGGGGGGGCTCTACGAGCAGTACTTC
>TRBV7-2|TRBJ2-2|.|.
CASIGTATGELFF
TGTGCCAGCATAGGGACTGCTACCGGGGAGCTGTTTTTT
>TRBV5-1|TRBJ2-3|TRBD2|.
CASREVAGGTDTQYF
TGCGCCAGCAGGGAGGTAGCGGGAGGAACAGATACGCAGTATTTT
>TRBV4-1|TRBJ2-7|.|.
CASSQVGGRRAYEQYF
TGCGCCAGCAGCCAAGTAGGGGGGAGAAGGGCCTACGAGCAGTACTTC
>TRBV28|TRBJ2-4|.|.
CASGELAKNIQYF
TGTGCCAGCGGCGAACTAGCCAAAAACATTCAGTACTTC
>TRBV9|TRBJ2-5|.|once
CASSVGGPVETQYF
TGTGCCAGCAGCGTAGGAGGGCCAGTCGAGACCCAGTACTTC
>TRBV6-4|TRBJ2-2|.|few
CASSDQPAGELFF
TGTGCCAGCAGTGACCAACCGGCCGGGGAGCTGTTTTTT
>TRBV7-8|TRBJ1-1|TRBD1|.
CASSFDYTGAYRPEAFF
TGTGCCAGCAGCTTCGACTACACAGGGGCTTATCGTCCTGAAGCTTTCTTT
>TRBV9|TRBJ2-5|TRBD2|.
CASSAGLAEETQYF
TGTGCCAGCAGCGCGGGACTAGCGGAAGAGACCCAGTACTTC
>TRBV30|TRBJ2-1|.|.
CAWSGGASYNEQFF
TGTGCCTGGAGTGGCGGCGCTAGCTACAATGAGCAGTTCTTC
>TRBV7-2|TRBJ1-2|.|.
CASSPIIGYGYTF
TGTGCCAGCAGCCCAATAATCGGGTATGGCTACACCTTC
>TRBV28|TRBJ2-3|.|medium-sized
CASRPTQSTQYF
TGTGCCAGCAGGCCCACCCAGTCTACGCAGTATTTT
>TRBV4-2|TRBJ1-1|.|few
CASSQEVLSSTEAFF
TGTGCCAGCAGCCAAGAGGTCCTCTCGTCGACTGAAGCTTTCTTT
>TRBV30|TRBJ2-7|.|.
CAWSVRGPRPSSYEQYF
TGTGCCTGGAGTGTACGAGGTCCTCGGCCGAGCTCCTACGAGCAGTACTTC
>TRBV5-1|TRBJ2-6|TRBD2|.
CASTRGRGSGANVLTF
TGCGCCAGCACCCGCGGGAGGGGCTCTGGGGCCAACGTCCTGACTTTC
>TRBV7-9|TRBJ2-7|TRBD1|.
CASSFSNRGPYEQYF
TGTGCCAGCAGCTTCTCGAACAGGGGCCCCTACGAGCAGTACTTC
>TRBV6-6|TRBJ2-7|TRBD2|.
CASSPSGSSYEQYF
TGTGCCAGCAGCCCTAGCGGGAGTAGCTACGAGCAGTACTTC
>TRBV27|TRBJ1-2|.|.
CASSLSWNYGYTF
TGTGCCAGCAGTTTATCCTGGAACTATGGCTACACCTTC
>TRBV5-1|TRBJ1-1|.|.
CASSVLPHGSLNTEAFF
TGCGCCAGCAGTGTACTCCCACACGGATCCCTGAACACTGAAGCTTTCTTT
>TRBV28|TRBJ2-7|.|few
CASRTSSLEQYF
TGTGCCAGCAGAACTAGCAGCTTGGAGCAGTACTTC
>TRBV4-3|TRBJ1-1|.|.
CASSQRRRRSQMNTEAFF
TGCGCCAGCAGCCAACGCAGGAGACGGTCCCAGATGAACACTGAAGCTTTCTTT
>TRBV9|TRBJ2-2|TRBD1|.
CASSVGFGTATNTGELFF
TGTGCCAGCAGCGTAGGCTTTGGGACAGCTACGAACACCGGGGAGCTGTTTTTT
>TRBV9|TRBJ2-1|.|.
CGMGLLLGNEQFF
TGTGGAATGGGACTTCTTTTGGGCAATGAGCAGTTCTTC